These 8 T cell receptor beta chains were all obtained from the same sample, sequenced in a study of memory CD4+ T cells and cytomegalovirus serostatus. The sort gate was single viable CD3+CD4+CD8-CD45RO+ cells for memory CD4+ T cells. Method: immunoSEQ multiplex PCR; TCRdb's copy keeps in-frame clones and lacks some. This table holds approximately 47,000 clones, around 82% found once. Specimen: memory CD4+ T cells from blood. These receptors were taken from an adult in good health and CMV-seronegative.

This clone was counted once. The chain is built from TRBV28 and TRBJ1-5; D ambiguous. There are 17 residues in the CDR3. The V end was cut by 4 bases, the J end by 1 base, with 17 bases between. From germline, CDR1 is MDHEN and CDR2 SYDVKM. The DNA for the CDR3 is TGTGCCAGCAGTTCCTTATTTTGGGGTCCCAGCAATCAGCCCCAGCATTTT. Protein: CASSSLFWGPSNQPQHF.

This rearrangement joins TRBV2 to TRBJ1-1; maybe TRBD1 (6 bases). The CDR3 runs 14 residues. Germline CDR1 reads SNHLY; CDR2 reads FYNNEI. V was trimmed by 6 bases and J by 0 bases, leaving 11 bases between them. CDR3: CASSNREMNTEAFF. The DNA of the CDR3 is TGTGCCAGCAGCAACAGGGAGATGAACACTGAAGCTTTCTTT. The full variable domain, completed using reference TRBV2 and TRBJ1-1, is EPEVTQTPSHQVTQMGQEVILRCVPISNHLYFYWYRQILGQKVEFLVSFYNNEISEKSEIFDDQFSVERPDGSNFTLKIRSTKLEDSAMYFCASSNREMNTEAFFGQGTRLTVV.

The rearrangement joins TRBV30 to TRBJ2-5; the D is unclear. The CDR3 extends over 11 amino acids. The V end was cut by 0 bases, the J end by 5 bases, with 4 bases between. The V gene's germline CDR1 is GTSNPN and CDR2 SVGIG (reference sequence). The CDR3 reads CAWSVLETQYF. In DNA form, the CDR3 reads TGTGCCTGGAGTGTACTGGAGACCCAGTACTTC. The whole variable domain, filled in from reference TRBV30 and TRBJ2-5, reads SQTIHQWPATLVQPVGSPLSLECTVEGTSNPNLYWYRQAAGRGLQLLFYSVGIGQISSEVPQNLSASRPQDRQFILSSKKLLLSDSGFYLCAWSVLETQYFGPGTRLLVL.

The rearrangement uses TRBV4-2 and TRBJ1-2; no firm D call. CDR1 and CDR2 (germline): LGHNA, YNFKEQ. The CDR3 is 15 residues long. Between the trimmed V and J ends, which lost 5 bases and 3 bases, there was a span of 16 bases. CDR3 region: CASSKRVEEDYGYTF. In nucleotides, the CDR3 is TGTGCCAGCAGCAAAAGGGTCGAAGAGGACTATGGCTACACCTTC.

The rearrangement uses TRBV11-2 and TRBJ2-7; tentative D call: TRBD2 (5 bases). There are 13 residues in the CDR3. The ends were cut back, 3 bases at V and 2 bases at J, with 8 bases in the middle. The V gene's germline CDR1 is SGHAT and CDR2 FQNNGV. CDR3 DNA sequence: TGTGCCAGCAGCTTCGGGGTAGCCTACGAGCAGTACTTC. Amino acid sequence: CASSFGVAYEQYF.

The CDR3 loop is CASSPRTGGNQPQHF. Here the CDR3 DNA reads TGTGCCAGCAGTCCAAGGACAGGAGGTAATCAGCCCCAGCATTTT. This chain joins TRBV28 and TRBJ1-5; TRBD1 aligns across 7 bases. In germline, CDR1 is MDHEN, CDR2 SYDVKM. The CDR3 runs 15 residues. Trimming took 5 bases from V and 4 from J; bases not matched to a gene: 8. The full variable domain, its missing parts supplied by reference TRBV28 and TRBJ1-5, is DVKVTQSSRYLVKRTGEKVFLECVQDMDHENMFWYRQDPGLGLRLIYFSYDVKMKEKGDIPEGYSVSREKKERFSLILESASTNQTSMYLCASSPRTGGNQPQHFGDGTRLSIL.

The sample holds one count of this clone. The chain links TRBV5-1 to TRBJ2-3; D may correspond to TRBD1 or TRBD2 (6 bases each). The V gene's germline CDR1 is SGHRS and CDR2 YFSETQ. Trimming stripped 5 bases from V and 3 bases from J, with 10 bases between. This CDR3 is 13 amino acids long. CDR3 in amino acids: CASRGGQTDTQYF. CDR3 coding DNA: TGCGCCAGCAGAGGGGGGCAGACAGATACGCAGTATTTT.

The V call is TRBV7-9, the J call TRBJ1-1; 8 bases fit TRBD1. CDR3 length: 14 residues. The V and J ends lost 4 bases and 1 base, in that order; junction bases with no gene match: 2. Germline-derived CDR1 and CDR2 are SEHNR and FQNEAQ (reference sequence). In DNA form, the CDR3 reads TGTGCCAGCAGCTCGGACAGGGCGAACACTGAAGCTTTCTTT. As protein: CASSSDRANTEAFF.